This T cell receptor beta chain originates from a study of blood T cell repertoires in COVID-19. This clone has only one observation. Resolution of symptoms, clearance, or two negative PCRs was present in recovered Cohort 3 donors. This table comes from immunoSEQ multiplex PCR, and its TCRdb copy is limited to in-frame clones, with some not included. Of around 310,000 clones in the sample, over 85% were seen once. The specimen was PBMCs or T cells enriched from blood (not recorded which). This receptor was taken from a woman in her twenties or thirties who had recovered from COVID-19.

CDR3 in DNA: TGTGCCAGCAGTTGGACAGGTTCCCTAGATGAAAAACTGTTTTTT. Translated, it gives CASSWTGSLDEKLFF. The chain is built from TRBV27 and TRBJ1-4, with TRBD1 matching 7 bases. V was clipped by 4 bases and J by 6 bases; unmatched bases: 8. The CDR3 covers 15 residues. From germline, CDR1 is MNHEY and CDR2 SMNVEV (reference sequence).